This TCR beta chain was observed in a study of regulatory T cells in long-lasting Graves disease. Arm-PCR of CDR3 regions and iRepertoire HTBI primers were the basis on which TCR beta libraries were built. TCRdb re-analysed the multiplex PCR reads in MiXCR, keeping a single row per CDR3 protein. The sample lists hundreds of thousands of distinct CDR3 sequences, 15% occurring once. Germline-derived CDR1 and CDR2 are SEHNR and FQNEAQ (reference sequence). This CDR3 contains 16 residues. V was trimmed by 5 bases and J by 0 bases, leaving 16 bases between them. General study points: Sample size was small, which may have lowered accuracy.

As to time point: newly diagnosed GD, antithyroid drugs for less than 3 months. There was RNA extracted from PBMCs, and the TCR library was made from it. Patients were enrolled at an endocrinology department in Xi'an, China. The table lists this clonotype with many counts. Its antigen is unidentified. The data also belong to a second study, concerning T cells in Graves' hyperthyroidism and ophthalmopathy.

V and J are TRBV7-9 and TRBJ1-1; D perhaps matches TRBD1 (6 bases). The specimen was peripheral blood mononuclear cells (PBMCs), collected at new diagnosis, from a patient treated with antithyroid drugs. The sequence was obtained from a woman between 35 and 50 years old with Graves disease. The CDR3 DNA is TGTGCCAGCAGCCCCCAGGACAGTCTGATGAACACTGAAGCTTTCTTT. It specifies CASSPQDSLMNTEAFF. Looking up the rest from reference TRBV7-9 and TRBJ1-1 gives the full variable domain: DTGVSQNPRHKITKRGQNVTFRCDPISEHNRLYWYRQTLGQGPEFLTYFQNEAQLEKSRLLSDRFSAERPKGSFSTLEIQRTEQGDSAMYLCASSPQDSLMNTEAFFGQGTRLTVV.